Presented here are 21 T cell receptor beta chains from one specimen sequenced in a study of metastatic and nonmetastatic thyroid tumors. Every patient underwent thyroid surgery untreated. From the PCR reads, TCRdb re-called clones with MiXCR. The sample lists some 64,000 clones; 4% to 4.5% were seen once. Sequencing was carried out using blood. The source of these receptors is a female donor with papillary thyroid cancer or a benign thyroid nodule (not recorded which). Some clones in this sample may be carry-over from other donors' samples.

Regarding this clone: An end of the junction does not agree with germline; a read error may underlie this. The chain is built from TRBV20-1 and TRBJ2-1, with D possibly being TRBD2 (6 bases). Germline-derived CDR1 and CDR2 are DFQATT and SNEGSKA (reference sequence). This CDR3 is built from 18 residues. The CDR3 loop is CSARASDFAGSSYNEQLF. In nucleotides, the CDR3 is TGCAGTGCTAGAGCCTCGGACTTTGCGGGATCAAGCTACAATGAGCAGCTCTTC.

Ten or more counts support this clone. V gene TRBV2 combines with J gene TRBJ2-3, with TRBD2 identical over 13 bases. Per germline, CDR1 SNHLY and CDR2 FYNNEI. J gave up 8 bases and V 6 bases, and 5 bases lay outside the gene matches. The CDR3 runs 14 residues. CDR3 in DNA: TGTGCCAGCAGAGTACTAGCGGGAGGGCCTACGCAGTATTTT. This sequence encodes CASRVLAGGPTQYF.

This clone was counted at least ten times. The chain uses TRBV10-3 and TRBJ2-7; 9 bases agree with TRBD2. The CDR3 spans 19 residues. V shed 6 bases, J shed 4 bases, and the junction held 22 bases outside the gene matches. Germline CDR1 reads ENHRY; CDR2 reads SYGVKD. CDR3 loop: CAISRPPYSGTSSGYEQYF. The CDR3 DNA reads as TGTGCCATCAGCCGCCCACCCTACTCCGGGACTAGCTCGGGTTACGAGCAGTACTTC.

This chain connects TRBV14 to TRBJ2-6; unclear D gene. The CDR3 has 15 residues. Trimming removed 4 bases from V and 0 bases from J, with 7 bases in between. The V gene's germline CDR1 is SGHDN and CDR2 FVKESK. This CDR3 reads CASSPKASGANVLTF. The DNA for the CDR3 is TGTGCCAGCAGCCCCAAGGCCTCTGGGGCCAACGTCCTGACTTTC. Full variable domain (missing parts from reference TRBV14 and TRBJ2-6): EAGVTQFPSHSVIEKGQTVTLRCDPISGHDNLYWYRRVMGKEIKFLLHFVKESKQDESGMPNNRFLAERTGGTYSTLKVQPAELEDSGVYFCASSPKASGANVLTFGAGSRLTVL.

This clone has a count of ten or more. The V and J genes are TRBV28 and TRBJ2-1; no reliable D call. V lost 2 bases and J lost 0, with 11 bases in between. The germline CDR1 and CDR2 sequences are MDHEN and SYDVKM. The CDR3 sequence is 16 residues long. The CDR3 loop reads CASSLMARRSYNEQFF. CDR3 DNA: TGTGCCAGCAGTTTAATGGCACGCCGCTCCTACAATGAGCAGTTCTTC.

This clone has ten or more counts. The chain recombines TRBV5-5 with TRBJ1-3; D uncertain. The CDR3 covers 16 residues. The germline V gene encodes CDR1 SGHKS and CDR2 YYEKEE (reference sequence). V was shortened by 3 bases and J by 0 bases, with 13 bases between the two germline ends. The CDR3 sequence: CASSSSGQLSGNTIYF. The CDR3 DNA follows: TGTGCCAGCAGCTCCTCGGGTCAACTCTCTGGAAACACCATATATTTT.

This clone was recorded a few times. The V call is TRBV9, the J call TRBJ2-4; no clear D. CDR3 size: 13 residues. Germline CDR1 reads SGDLS; CDR2 reads YYNGEE. Trimming pared 4 bases from V and 14 bases from J, leaving 19 bases between. CDR3 loop: CASSFPYQRLEYF. CDR3 bases: TGTGCCAGCAGCTTCCCCTATCAGAGGCTCGAGTACTTC.

This clone was seen a handful of times. The genes are TRBV7-2 and TRBJ2-2; a possible D gene is TRBD2 (7 bases). V shed 2 bases and J shed 4 bases, with 11 bases lying between them. This CDR3 region has 15 residues. The V gene's germline CDR1 is SGHTA and CDR2 FQGNSA. CDR3 region: CASSLRGAFTGELFF. The DNA for the CDR3 is TGTGCCAGCAGCTTACGGGGGGCCTTCACCGGGGAGCTGTTTTTT.

This clone has just a few counts. The CDR3 coding sequence is TGTGCCAGTAGTATATCAGGGGGCCGTAACACTGAAGCTTTCTTT. It yields the protein CASSISGGRNTEAFF. The genes are TRBV19 and TRBJ1-1; 8 nucleotides line up with TRBD1. Germline V gene sequence: CDR1 LNHDA, CDR2 SQIVND (reference sequence). The V and J ends lost 2 bases and 2 bases, in that order; junction bases with no gene match: 4. This CDR3 is 15 amino acids long.

This clone was counted many times. V gene TRBV2 combines with J gene TRBJ2-7, with 10 positions matching TRBD1. The germline V gene encodes CDR1 SNHLY and CDR2 FYNNEI. This CDR3 is 14 amino acids long. The J segment lost 2 bases and the V segment lost 6 bases, leaving 4 bases of the junction unmatched. In DNA, the CDR3 is TGTGCCAGCAGAACCGGGACAGGGGCCTACGAGCAGTACTTC. It specifies CASRTGTGAYEQYF.

The chain links TRBV6-1 to TRBJ1-2; no reliable D call. CDR1 is MNHNS, CDR2 SASEGT, per germline. CDR3 length equals 14 residues. Trimming stripped 4 bases from V and 9 bases from J, with 18 bases between. CDR3 in amino acids: CASSVRIPFRCYTF. CDR3 sequence (DNA): TGTGCCAGCAGTGTCAGGATTCCCTTTCGGTGCTACACCTTC.

The sample holds many counts of this clone. The chain combines TRBV6-2 or TRBV6-3 with TRBJ2-7; 8 bases are shared with TRBD1. V trimming: 6 bases; J trimming: 6 bases; junction bases outside the gene matches: 13. The CDR3 extends over 15 amino acids. Germline CDR1 MNHEY, CDR2 SVGEGT. The DNA for the CDR3 is TGTGCCAGCAGCCCGATGGACAGGGTAATTGTCGAGCAGTACTTC. This encodes CASSPMDRVIVEQYF.

V gene TRBV5-1 combines with J gene TRBJ2-7, with D perhaps TRBD1 (6 bases). V dropped 4 bases and J dropped 0 bases, with 11 bases sitting between them. Looked up from germline, CDR1 is SGHRS and CDR2 is YFSETQ. The CDR3 extends over 14 amino acids. The CDR3 loop reads CASSVGTNSYEQYF. The DNA for the CDR3 is TGCGCCAGCAGCGTCGGGACAAACTCCTACGAGCAGTACTTC. The full variable domain, in which reference TRBV5-1 and TRBJ2-7 provide the parts outside the CDR3, is KAGVTQTPRYLIKTRGQQVTLSCSPISGHRSVSWYQQTPGQGLQFLFEYFSETQRNKGNFPGRFSGRQFSNSRSEMNVSTLELGDSALYLCASSVGTNSYEQYFGPGTRLTVT.

This clone was seen a few times. One junction end disagrees with the germline gene, perhaps due to a read error. The CDR3 DNA sequence: TGTGCCACCAGTGATTTAACAGGGTACTATGGCCACACCTTC. This translates into CATSDLTGYYGHTF. The chain recombines TRBV24-1 with TRBJ1-2; D is perhaps TRBD1 (6 bases). CDR3 length: 14 residues. The germline gives CDR1 KGHDR, CDR2 SFDVKD.

This clone has a count of ten or more. The chain links TRBV6-1 to TRBJ2-3, with D uncertain. The CDR3 runs 14 residues. CDR1 and CDR2 (germline): MNHNS, SASEGT. V lost 6 bases, J lost 3 bases, and 13 bases lay in between. For the CDR3, the DNA is TGTGCCAGCAGCCTGGGCCAGTCAACAGATACGCAGTATTTT. Translated: CASSLGQSTDTQYF.

The chain combines TRBV6-6 with TRBJ1-6; maybe TRBD1 (5 bases). The length of the CDR3 is 14 residues. CDR1 MNHNY and CDR2 SVGAGI come from the germline V gene (reference sequence). With 0 bases removed from V and 7 bases from J, the gap between germline ends came to 7 bases. CDR3 sequence: CASSYSRQNSPLHF. The CDR3, as DNA: TGTGCCAGCAGTTACTCGCGACAGAATTCACCCCTCCACTTT.

This clone appeared a few times. The V and J genes are TRBV7-3 and TRBJ1-2; 7 bases are a match to TRBD1. V shed 9 bases and J 4 bases; nucleotides not matched to a gene: 14. Germline values: CDR1 SGHTA, CDR2 FQGTGA. The CDR3 spans 15 residues. CDR3 bases: TGTGCCAGTAGACACGGCGGGGGGACAGCCTATGGCTACACCTTC. This encodes CASRHGGGTAYGYTF.

This clone was counted ten times or more. J is TRBJ2-5 and V is TRBV2; no definite D call. Germline CDR1 is SNHLY and CDR2 is FYNNEI. The CDR3 loop spans 10 amino acids. The ends were cut back, 6 bases at V and 4 bases at J, with 3 bases in the middle. As DNA, the CDR3 is TGTGCCAGCAGGCTAGAGACCCAGTACTTC. Protein: CASRLETQYF.

This clone has ten or more counts. CDR3 loop: CASSMVQRRTEAFF. In DNA, the CDR3 is TGTGCCAGTAGTATGGTGCAAAGGAGGACTGAAGCTTTCTTT. This chain uses TRBV19 with TRBJ1-1; D is ambiguous. Germline-derived CDR1 and CDR2 are LNHDA and SQIVND (reference sequence). The CDR3 extends over 14 amino acids. V shed 3 bases and J shed 5 bases, with 13 bases lying between them.

The sample holds many counts of this clone. V usage is TRBV2 and J usage is TRBJ2-5; a weak D match, TRBD2 (6 bases). The CDR3 spans 13 residues. Germline V CDR1 and CDR2: SNHLY, FYNNEI. Deletions cut 4 bases from V and 1 base from J, with 7 bases between. CDR3 sequence: CASSGGLQETQYF. The CDR3 DNA follows: TGTGCCAGCAGTGGGGGACTCCAAGAGACCCAGTACTTC.

This clone was counted at least ten times. The chain has TRBV30 and TRBJ2-3; 9 bases match TRBD1. Germline V gene data show CDR1 as GTSNPN and CDR2 as SVGIG (reference sequence). Trimming at V came to 3 bases and at J to 3 bases, leaving 10 bases not matched to a gene. CDR3 size: 16 residues. CDR3 DNA sequence: TGTGCCTGGAGAGCCAGGGACAGGGTCGCGACAGATACGCAGTATTTT. It codes for CAWRARDRVATDTQYF.